Here is one TCR beta chain with its context. These data are taken from a study of blood T cell repertoires in COVID-19. As for the study in general: Researchers got acute and convalescent COVID-19 samples from the United States, Italy and Spain. From T cells, B-cell-depleted T cells, or PBMCs came the material, which was cDNA or gDNA.

The authors' processing: Amplification from reference gene primers served as the basis for estimated nucleated cell counts. Repertoires were generated with immunoSEQ multiplex PCR, while TCRdb's copy carries only in-frame clones and drops some. V and J calls and clone size are as listed in that table; D and trimming were resolved from the DNA. The sample has roughly 120,000 clones, more than 70% seen once; the top ten hold approximately 5%. The length of the CDR3 is 16 residues. V gave up 1 base and J gave up 10 bases; unmatched junction bases: 9. Per the germline V gene, CDR1 is SGHTA and CDR2 is FQGNSA.

The genes are TRBV7-2 and TRBJ2-1; 11 bases are shared with TRBD2. Material for sequencing was peripheral blood. The clonotype comes from a human donor in a cohort sampled during active COVID-19. The CDR3 DNA follows: TGTGCCAGCAGCTTAGATCTAGCGGGAGGAATTCGGGAGCAGTTCTTC. This gives the protein CASSLDLAGGIREQFF.